The 15 T cell receptor beta chains reported below all come from one sample, sequenced in a study of T cells in Graves' hyperthyroidism and ophthalmopathy. RNA transcripts served as the template for amplifying TCR beta CDR3 regions. TCR CDR3 underwent first-round RT-PCR with the HTBI primer set. TCRdb re-analysed the multiplex PCR reads in MiXCR, keeping a single row per CDR3 protein. This sample has more than 500,000 distinct CDR3 sequences, with 14% found just once. The specimen sequenced was blood. Receptors originate from a woman aged 40 to 50 with Graves' hyperthyroidism.

As regards this clonotype: This may arise from a read error, as a much more abundant clone is one base away. The chain carries TRBV12-3 or TRBV12-4 and TRBJ2-1, with 9 nucleotides matching TRBD2. CDR3 length: 14 amino acids. V lost 6 bases, J lost 5 bases, and 5 bases stayed unmatched. CDR3 sequence: CASSKGLADNEQFF. DNA of the CDR3: TGTGCCAGCAGCAAGGGACTAGCCGACAATGAGCAGTTCTTC.

This clonotype was observed at least ten times. The rearrangement uses TRBV9 and TRBJ1-1, with D possibly matching TRBD1 (5 bases). This CDR3 region has 13 residues. In germline, CDR1 is SGDLS, CDR2 YYNGEE. Trimming removed 2 bases at V and 2 bases at J, with 7 bases between. The chain's CDR3 is CASSVQGNTEAFF. The DNA of the CDR3 is TGTGCCAGCAGCGTCCAGGGAAACACTGAAGCTTTCTTT.

This chain uses TRBV29-1 with TRBJ1-2, with D maybe TRBD1 (5 bases). The V gene's germline CDR1 is SQVTM and CDR2 ANQGSEA. The CDR3 consists of 12 residues. Trimming shortened V by 3 bases and J by 6 bases, and 11 bases separated the two germline ends. CDR3: CSVDRERDGYTF. CDR3 in DNA: TGCAGCGTTGACAGGGAGCGCGATGGCTACACCTTC.

In this sample, this clonotype turned up a few times. The genes are TRBV12-3 or TRBV12-4 and TRBJ1-5; TRBD1 is a possible D gene (6 bases). The CDR3 is 14 amino acids. The ends were cut back, 2 bases at V and 4 bases at J, with 9 bases in the middle. CDR3 protein: CASSLRTANQPQHF. The DNA for the CDR3 is TGTGCCAGCAGTTTAAGGACAGCGAATCAGCCCCAGCATTTT.

This clonotype was counted at least ten times. The chain recombines TRBV5-1 with TRBJ2-5; TRBD2 agrees at 11 bases. Germline loops: CDR1 SGHRS, CDR2 YFSETQ. With 0 bases clipped from V and 13 bases from J, the junction kept 8 bases outside the gene matches. This CDR3 has 14 residues. The CDR3 sequence: CASSLAPGLAEWYF. The CDR3, as DNA: TGCGCCAGCAGCTTGGCCCCGGGACTAGCGGAGTGGTACTTC.

The chain carries TRBV20-1 and TRBJ1-1; D is ambiguous. The length of the CDR3 is 13 residues. The V and J ends lost 1 base and 4 bases respectively, with 10 bases between them. Germline V gene lookup returns CDR1 DFQATT and CDR2 SNEGSKA (reference sequence). In DNA, the CDR3 is TGCAGTGCTAGAGTTCTAGTCGGCACTGAAGCTTTCTTT. Protein: CSARVLVGTEAFF.

The chain employs TRBV3-1 and TRBJ2-3, with TRBD2 matching 9 bases. Trimming cost V 2 bases and J 6 bases; bases outside gene matches: 9. CDR3 size: 16 residues. Germline V gene data show CDR1 as LGHDT and CDR2 as YNNKEL (reference sequence). The CDR3 protein is CASSQLAGVGGDTQYF. The CDR3 nucleotides are TGTGCCAGCAGCCAATTAGCGGGAGTAGGAGGTGATACGCAGTATTTT.

For the CDR3, the DNA is TGTGCCAGCAGCTTAGTTGGGGGAACCTTCCAAGAGACCCAGTACTTC. Translated, it gives CASSLVGGTFQETQYF. This chain connects TRBV11-2 to TRBJ2-5, with D perhaps TRBD1 or TRBD2 (5 bases each). This CDR3 has 16 residues. V shed 1 base and J shed 1 base, with 13 bases lying between them. Germline-derived CDR1 and CDR2 are SGHAT and FQNNGV.

This sequence joins TRBV7-6 and TRBJ2-1; D gene unclear. The CDR3 is 14 amino acids. Germline lookup yields CDR1 SGHVS and CDR2 FNYEAQ. The ends were cut back, 5 bases at V and 7 bases at J, with 15 bases in the middle. CDR3 amino acids: CASSPLSAGNEQFF. The CDR3, as DNA: TGTGCCAGCAGCCCCCTTTCGGCCGGGAATGAGCAGTTCTTC.

This clonotype has a count of ten or more. The rearrangement uses TRBV10-3 and TRBJ2-1; no firm D call. The CDR3 has 14 amino acids. Germline CDR1 is ENHRY and CDR2 is SYGVKD. V lost 0 bases and J 6 bases, leaving 9 bases between the germline ends. CDR3 in DNA: TGTGCCATCAGTGAGTCTGCCGGCCTCAATGAGCAGTTCTTC. Amino acid sequence: CAISESAGLNEQFF.

The table lists this clonotype with many counts. V and J are TRBV20-1 and TRBJ2-2; 9 bases agree with TRBD2. With 4 bases clipped from V and 6 bases from J, the junction kept 9 bases outside the gene matches. The CDR3 is 15 residues long. The germline gives CDR1 DFQATT, CDR2 SNEGSKA (reference sequence). The DNA for the CDR3 is TGCAGTGCTACCCCTAGCGGGATAAAGTCCGGGGAGCTGTTTTTT. Translating gives CSATPSGIKSGELFF.

This clonotype has at least ten counts. The chain employs TRBV29-1 and TRBJ1-1; no firm D call. The V gene's germline CDR1 is SQVTM and CDR2 ANQGSEA. The V gene lost 6 bases and the J gene lost 1 base, with 15 bases spanning the gap. This CDR3 spans 14 amino acids. CDR3 sequence (DNA): TGCAGCGTCCTAAAGGCCACCCCGAACACTGAAGCTTTCTTT. It encodes CSVLKATPNTEAFF.

This sequence joins TRBV3-1 and TRBJ2-1; TRBD2 matches 8 bases. The V gene end was trimmed by 1 base and the J gene end by 2 bases; junction bases not matched to a gene: 4. This CDR3 comprises 16 residues. In germline, CDR1 is LGHDT, CDR2 YNNKEL (reference sequence). CDR3 nucleotides: TGTGCCAGCAGCCAAGCCCCGGGACTAGCCTACAATGAGCAGTTCTTC. It is translated as CASSQAPGLAYNEQFF.

As regards this clonotype: A much more abundant neighbour one base away suggests this may be a read error. The V and J genes are TRBV30 and TRBJ2-7; 10 bases align to TRBD1. Trimming removed 4 bases from V and 9 bases from J; junction bases left unmatched: 9. The CDR3 sequence is 13 residues long. Per the germline V gene, CDR1 is GTSNPN and CDR2 is SVGIG (reference sequence). CDR3 in amino acids: CAWKRDRGGGQYF. CDR3 in DNA: TGTGCCTGGAAGAGGGACAGGGGAGGCGGGCAGTACTTC. Drawing the rest from reference TRBV30 and TRBJ2-7, the complete variable domain is SQTIHQWPATLVQPVGSPLSLECTVEGTSNPNLYWYRQAAGRGLQLLFYSVGIGQISSEVPQNLSASRPQDRQFILSSKKLLLSDSGFYLCAWKRDRGGGQYFGPGTRLTVT.

The CDR3 sequence: CAISESTIRYAYNTEAFF. The CDR3 DNA follows: TGTGCCATCAGTGAGTCGACAATTAGGTACGCCTACAATACTGAAGCTTTCTTT. The gene calls are TRBV10-3 and TRBJ1-1, with D uncertain. The V gene lost 0 bases and the J gene lost 5 bases, with 22 bases spanning the gap. The CDR3 sequence is 18 residues long. Germline V gives CDR1 ENHRY, CDR2 SYGVKD.